This T cell receptor (beta chain) comes out of a study of regulatory T cells in long-lasting Graves disease. Study-level information: Under 3 months of antithyroid drugs had been taken by newly diagnosed Graves' patients.

The CDR3 length is 15 residues. Trimming took 4 bases from V and 3 from J, leaving 15 bases between them. CDR1 and CDR2 (germline): SGDLS, YYNGEE. Points on this clonotype: It may be a read error: a sequence one base away is much more abundant.

Arm-PCR of CDR3 regions and iRepertoire HTBI primers were the basis on which TCR beta libraries were built. TCRdb redid the calling of the multiplex PCR reads with MiXCR, one entry per CDR3 protein. The sample holds about 300,000 distinct CDR3 sequences; more than 15% are singletons and the top ten take roughly 35%. Noted time point: newly diagnosed GD, antithyroid drugs for less than 3 months. PBMCs provided the RNA from which the TCR library was made. EDTA tubes received about 9.4 milliliters of drawn peripheral blood. This clonotype was sampled from a female donor with Graves disease. The material was peripheral blood mononuclear cells (PBMCs), obtained at new diagnosis, from a patient treated with antithyroid drugs. This chain connects TRBV9 to TRBJ2-3; no firm D call. This CDR3 reads CASSSRASVTDTQYF. In DNA form, the CDR3 reads TGTGCCAGCAGCTCCCGGGCAAGTGTTACAGATACGCAGTATTTT.